This T cell receptor (beta chain) was observed in a study of blood T cell repertoires in COVID-19. Germline V gene data show CDR1 as MNHNS and CDR2 as SASEGT. V was pared by 2 bases and J by 7 bases, with 14 bases between. This CDR3 region has 15 residues. This clone was detected once. The protocol was immunoSEQ multiplex PCR, while the TCRdb copy is restricted to in-frame clones and leaves out a portion. The repertoire consists of 150,000 or so clones, with around 87% occurring once and the leading ten covering around 6.1%. This chain uses TRBV6-1 with TRBJ2-2; D unclear. The sequence derives from a man aged 80 or over with acute or convalescent COVID-19. The sample consisted of peripheral blood. CDR3: CASSELALLSGELFF. Written as DNA, the CDR3 is TGTGCCAGCAGTGAACTCGCACTCCTGAGCGGGGAGCTGTTTTTT.